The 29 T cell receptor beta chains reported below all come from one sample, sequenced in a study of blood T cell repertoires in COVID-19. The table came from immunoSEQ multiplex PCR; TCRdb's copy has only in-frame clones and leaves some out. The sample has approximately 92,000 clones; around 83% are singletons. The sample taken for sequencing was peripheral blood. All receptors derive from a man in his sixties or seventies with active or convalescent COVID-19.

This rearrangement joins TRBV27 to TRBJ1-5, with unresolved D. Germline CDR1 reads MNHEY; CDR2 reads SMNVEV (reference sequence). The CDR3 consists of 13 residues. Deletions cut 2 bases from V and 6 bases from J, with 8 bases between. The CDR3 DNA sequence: TGTGCCAGCAGTTTACGTCGCGGTCAGCCCCAGCATTTT. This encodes CASSLRRGQPQHF.

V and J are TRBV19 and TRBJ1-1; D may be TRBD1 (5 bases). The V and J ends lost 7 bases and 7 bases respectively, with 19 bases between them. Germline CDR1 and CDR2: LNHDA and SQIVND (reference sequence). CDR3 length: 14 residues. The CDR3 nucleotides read TGTGCCAGTACCTTTTCCCCAGGGCACCTTGAAGCTTTCTTT. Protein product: CASTFSPGHLEAFF.

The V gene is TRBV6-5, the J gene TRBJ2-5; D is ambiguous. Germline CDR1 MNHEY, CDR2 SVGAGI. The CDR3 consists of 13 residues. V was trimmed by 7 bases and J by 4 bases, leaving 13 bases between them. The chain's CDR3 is CASNLDLGETQYF. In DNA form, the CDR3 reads TGTGCCAGCAATCTCGATCTAGGAGAGACCCAGTACTTC.

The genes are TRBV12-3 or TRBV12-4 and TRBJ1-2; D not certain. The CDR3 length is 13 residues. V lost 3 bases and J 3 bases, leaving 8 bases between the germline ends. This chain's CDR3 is CASSFYSYYGYTF. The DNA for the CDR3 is TGTGCCAGCAGTTTTTACAGCTACTATGGCTACACCTTC.

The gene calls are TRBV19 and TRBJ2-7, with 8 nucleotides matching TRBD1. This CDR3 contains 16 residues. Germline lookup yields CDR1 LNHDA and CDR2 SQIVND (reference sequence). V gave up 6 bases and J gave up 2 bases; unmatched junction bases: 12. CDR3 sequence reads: CASSPSGTGGTYEQYF. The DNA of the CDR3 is TGTGCCAGTAGCCCCTCAGGGACAGGAGGAACCTACGAGCAGTACTTC.

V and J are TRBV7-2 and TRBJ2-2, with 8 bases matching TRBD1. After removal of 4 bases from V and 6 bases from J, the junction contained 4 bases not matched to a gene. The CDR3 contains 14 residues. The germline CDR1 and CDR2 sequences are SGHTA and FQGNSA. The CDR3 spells CASSSGQVPGELFF. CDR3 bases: TGTGCCAGCAGCTCGGGACAGGTGCCCGGGGAGCTGTTTTTT. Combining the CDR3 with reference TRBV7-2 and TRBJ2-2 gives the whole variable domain GAGVSQSPSNKVTEKGKDVELRCDPISGHTALYWYRQSLGQGLEFLIYFQGNSAPDKSGLPSDRFSAERTGGSVSTLTIQRTQQEDSAVYLCASSSGQVPGELFFGEGSRLTVL.

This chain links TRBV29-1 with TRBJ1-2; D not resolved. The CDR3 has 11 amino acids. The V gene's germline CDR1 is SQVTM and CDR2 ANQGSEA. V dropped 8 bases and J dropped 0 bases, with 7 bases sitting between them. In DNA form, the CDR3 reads TGCAGCACGTACACTAACTATGGCTACACCTTC. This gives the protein CSTYTNYGYTF.

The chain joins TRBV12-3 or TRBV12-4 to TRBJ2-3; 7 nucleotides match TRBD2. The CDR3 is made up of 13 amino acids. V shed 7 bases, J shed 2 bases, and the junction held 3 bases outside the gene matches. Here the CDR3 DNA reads TGTGCCAGCACCAGCGGGGCCACAGATACGCAGTATTTT. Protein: CASTSGATDTQYF.

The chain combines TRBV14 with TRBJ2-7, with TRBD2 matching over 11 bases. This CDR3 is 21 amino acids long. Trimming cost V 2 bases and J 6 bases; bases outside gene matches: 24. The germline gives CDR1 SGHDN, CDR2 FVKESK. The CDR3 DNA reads TGTGCCAGCAGCCAATACCCCACCGGGACTAGCGGAGACTTGAAGGTTCGCGAGCAGTACTTC. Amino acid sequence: CASSQYPTGTSGDLKVREQYF.

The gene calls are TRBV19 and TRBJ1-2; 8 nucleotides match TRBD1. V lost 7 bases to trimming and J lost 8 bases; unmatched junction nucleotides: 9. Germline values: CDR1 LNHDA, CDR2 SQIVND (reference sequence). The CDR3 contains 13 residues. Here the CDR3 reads CASNDRGFDGYTF. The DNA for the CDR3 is TGTGCCAGTAACGACAGGGGTTTCGACGGCTACACCTTC. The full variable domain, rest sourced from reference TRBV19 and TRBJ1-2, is DGGITQSPKYLFRKEGQNVTLSCEQNLNHDAMYWYRQDPGQGLRLIYYSQIVNDFQKGDIAEGYSVSREKKESFPLTVTSAQKNPTAFYLCASNDRGFDGYTFGSGTRLTVV.

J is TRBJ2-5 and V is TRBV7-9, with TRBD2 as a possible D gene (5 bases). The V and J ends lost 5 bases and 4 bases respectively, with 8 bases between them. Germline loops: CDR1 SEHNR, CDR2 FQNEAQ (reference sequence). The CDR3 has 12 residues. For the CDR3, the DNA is TGTGCCAGCAGCCCCGAGGGAGAGACCCAGTACTTC. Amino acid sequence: CASSPEGETQYF.

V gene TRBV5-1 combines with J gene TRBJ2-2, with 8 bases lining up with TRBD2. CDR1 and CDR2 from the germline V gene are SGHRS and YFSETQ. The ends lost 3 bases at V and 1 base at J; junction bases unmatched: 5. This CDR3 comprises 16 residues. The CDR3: CASSSLAGRNTGELFF. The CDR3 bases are TGCGCCAGCAGCTCTTTAGCGGGGCGGAACACCGGGGAGCTGTTTTTT.

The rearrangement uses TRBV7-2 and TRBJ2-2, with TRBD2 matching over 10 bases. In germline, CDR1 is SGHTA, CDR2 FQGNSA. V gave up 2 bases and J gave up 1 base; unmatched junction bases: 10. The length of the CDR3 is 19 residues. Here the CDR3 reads CASSLRRLAGAENTGELFF. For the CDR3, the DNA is TGTGCCAGCAGCTTACGTAGGCTAGCGGGGGCCGAGAACACCGGGGAGCTGTTTTTT.

This CDR3 reads CASSPSIAGLSANGYTF. The CDR3 nucleotides read TGTGCCAGCTCGCCCTCCATTGCGGGGTTATCCGCCAATGGCTACACCTTC. V gene TRBV18 combines with J gene TRBJ1-2; D remains unclear. V was pared by 6 bases and J by 6 bases, with 26 bases between. CDR1 is KGHSH, CDR2 LQKENI, per germline. The CDR3 totals 17 residues.

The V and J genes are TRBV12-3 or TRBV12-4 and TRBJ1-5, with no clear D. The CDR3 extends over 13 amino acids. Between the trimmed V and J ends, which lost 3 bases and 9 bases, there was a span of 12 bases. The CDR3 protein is CASSFGSPGPQHF. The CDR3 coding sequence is TGTGCCAGCAGTTTTGGGTCTCCGGGGCCCCAGCATTTT.

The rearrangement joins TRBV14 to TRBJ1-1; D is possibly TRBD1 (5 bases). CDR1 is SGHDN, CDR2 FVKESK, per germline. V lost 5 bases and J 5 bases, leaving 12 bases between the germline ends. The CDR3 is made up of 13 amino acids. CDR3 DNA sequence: TGTGCCAGCAGCTCCCAGGGTTTTACTGAAGCTTTCTTT. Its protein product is CASSSQGFTEAFF.

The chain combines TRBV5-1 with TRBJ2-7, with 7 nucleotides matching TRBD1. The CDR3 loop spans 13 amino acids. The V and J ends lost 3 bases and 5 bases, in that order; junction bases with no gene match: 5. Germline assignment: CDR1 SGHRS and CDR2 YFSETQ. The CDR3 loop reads CASSYDREHEQYF. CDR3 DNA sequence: TGCGCCAGCAGCTACGACAGGGAGCACGAGCAGTACTTC.

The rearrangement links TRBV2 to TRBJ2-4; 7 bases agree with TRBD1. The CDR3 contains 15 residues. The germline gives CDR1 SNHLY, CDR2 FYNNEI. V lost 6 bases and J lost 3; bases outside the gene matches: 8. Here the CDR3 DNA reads TGTGCCAGCAGGGGTGAGGGGGCGTACAAAAACATTCAGTACTTC. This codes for CASRGEGAYKNIQYF.

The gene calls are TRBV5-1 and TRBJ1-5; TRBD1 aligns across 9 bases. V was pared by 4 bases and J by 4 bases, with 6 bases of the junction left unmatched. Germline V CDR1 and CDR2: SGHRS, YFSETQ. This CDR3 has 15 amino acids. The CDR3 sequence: CASSRGTGRNQPQHF. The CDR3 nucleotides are TGCGCCAGCAGCCGCGGGACAGGGAGGAATCAGCCCCAGCATTTT.

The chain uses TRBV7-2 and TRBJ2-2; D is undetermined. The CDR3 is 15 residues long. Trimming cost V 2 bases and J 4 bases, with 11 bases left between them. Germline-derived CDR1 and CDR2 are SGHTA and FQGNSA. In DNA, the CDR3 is TGTGCCAGCAGCTTAATGCGGCAGACCACCGGGGAGCTGTTTTTT. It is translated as CASSLMRQTTGELFF. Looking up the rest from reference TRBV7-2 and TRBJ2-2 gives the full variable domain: GAGVSQSPSNKVTEKGKDVELRCDPISGHTALYWYRQSLGQGLEFLIYFQGNSAPDKSGLPSDRFSAERTGGSVSTLTIQRTQQEDSAVYLCASSLMRQTTGELFFGEGSRLTVL.

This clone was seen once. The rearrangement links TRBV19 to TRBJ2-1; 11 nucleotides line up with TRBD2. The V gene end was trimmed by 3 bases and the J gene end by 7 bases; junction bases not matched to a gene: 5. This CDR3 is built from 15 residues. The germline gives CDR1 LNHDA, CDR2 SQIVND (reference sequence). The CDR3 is CASSISGGAWNEQFF. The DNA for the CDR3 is TGTGCCAGTAGTATTAGCGGGGGGGCCTGGAATGAGCAGTTCTTC.

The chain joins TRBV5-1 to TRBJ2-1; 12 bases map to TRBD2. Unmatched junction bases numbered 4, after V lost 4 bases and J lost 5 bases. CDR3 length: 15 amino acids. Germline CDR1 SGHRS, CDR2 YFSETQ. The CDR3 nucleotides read TGCGCCAGCAGCATCGGACTAGCGGGGAACAATGAGCAGTTCTTC. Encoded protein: CASSIGLAGNNEQFF. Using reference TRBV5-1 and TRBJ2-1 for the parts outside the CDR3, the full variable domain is KAGVTQTPRYLIKTRGQQVTLSCSPISGHRSVSWYQQTPGQGLQFLFEYFSETQRNKGNFPGRFSGRQFSNSRSEMNVSTLELGDSALYLCASSIGLAGNNEQFFGPGTRLTVL.

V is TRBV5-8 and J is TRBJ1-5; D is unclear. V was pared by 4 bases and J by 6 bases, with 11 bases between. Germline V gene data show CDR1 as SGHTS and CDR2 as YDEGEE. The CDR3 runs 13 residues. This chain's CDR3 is CASSPGSTQPQHF. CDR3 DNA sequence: TGTGCCAGCAGCCCGGGGTCCACTCAGCCCCAGCATTTT. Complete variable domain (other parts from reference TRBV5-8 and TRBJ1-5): EAGVTQSPTHLIKTRGQQATLRCSPISGHTSVYWYQQALGLGLQFLLWYDEGEERNRGNFPPRFSGRQFPNYSSELNVNALELEDSALYLCASSPGSTQPQHFGDGTRLSIL.

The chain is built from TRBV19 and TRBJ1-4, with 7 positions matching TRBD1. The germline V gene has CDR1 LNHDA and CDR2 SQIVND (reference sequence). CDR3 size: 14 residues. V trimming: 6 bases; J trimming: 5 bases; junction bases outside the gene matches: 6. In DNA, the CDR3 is TGTGCCAGTAGAAATGACAGGGAAAATGAAAAACTGTTTTTT. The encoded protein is CASRNDRENEKLFF.

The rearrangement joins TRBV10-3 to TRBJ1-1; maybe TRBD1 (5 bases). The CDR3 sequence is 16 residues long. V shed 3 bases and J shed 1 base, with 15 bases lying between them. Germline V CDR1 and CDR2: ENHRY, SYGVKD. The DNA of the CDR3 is TGTGCCATCAGTGACCGGGGGGAGAGGGCGAACACTGAAGCTTTCTTT. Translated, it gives CAISDRGERANTEAFF.

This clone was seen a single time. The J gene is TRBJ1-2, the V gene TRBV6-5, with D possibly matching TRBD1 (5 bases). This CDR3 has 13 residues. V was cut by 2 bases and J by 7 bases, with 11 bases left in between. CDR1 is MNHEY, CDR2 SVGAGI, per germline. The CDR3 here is CASSYQGGGGYTF. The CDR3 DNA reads TGTGCCAGCAGTTACCAGGGAGGTGGTGGCTACACCTTC.

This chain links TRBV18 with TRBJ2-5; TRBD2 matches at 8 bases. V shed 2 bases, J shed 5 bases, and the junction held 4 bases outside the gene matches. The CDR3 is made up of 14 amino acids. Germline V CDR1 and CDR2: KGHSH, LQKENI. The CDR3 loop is CASSPILAAETQYF. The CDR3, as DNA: TGTGCCAGCTCACCAATACTAGCGGCGGAGACCCAGTACTTC. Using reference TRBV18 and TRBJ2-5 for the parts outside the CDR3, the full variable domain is NAGVMQNPRHLVRRRGQEARLRCSPMKGHSHVYWYRQLPEEGLKFMVYLQKENIIDESGMPKERFSAEFPKEGPSILRIQQVVRGDSAAYFCASSPILAAETQYFGPGTRLLVL.

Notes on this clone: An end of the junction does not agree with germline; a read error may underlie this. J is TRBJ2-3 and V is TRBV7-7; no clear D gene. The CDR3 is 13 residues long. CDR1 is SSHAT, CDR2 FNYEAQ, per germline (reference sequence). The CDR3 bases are TGTGCTAGCAGCTTTGCGGTCACAGATACGCAGTATTTT. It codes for CASSFAVTDTQYF.

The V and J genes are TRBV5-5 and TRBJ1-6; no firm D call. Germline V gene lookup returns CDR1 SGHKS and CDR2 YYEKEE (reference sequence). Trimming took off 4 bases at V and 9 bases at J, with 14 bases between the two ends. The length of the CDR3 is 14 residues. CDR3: CASSLGGQGSPLHF. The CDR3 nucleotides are TGTGCCAGCAGCCTTGGAGGCCAAGGTTCACCCCTCCACTTT.